The TCR beta chain under discussion was sequenced for a study of blood T cell repertoires in COVID-19. Study details: The samples span acute and convalescent COVID-19 from the United States, Italy and Spain. The cDNA or gDNA used as material had been derived from T cells, B-cell-depleted T cells, or PBMCs.

Methods used by the authors: Amplification of reference gene primers was used by the study to estimate nucleated cell counts. Profiling relied on immunoSEQ multiplex PCR, and the TCRdb table lists in-frame clones only, not all of them. Clone size and V and J calls were adopted from that table, with D and trimming inferred from the DNA. Found here are approximately 140,000 clones, around 80% of them singletons; the top ten hold 8.8%. The clonotype comes from a woman of 80 years or more in a cohort sampled during active or convalescent COVID-19. The sample was peripheral blood.

CDR3 nucleotides: TGTGCCAGCAGTATGGGGGGGAAACCGAGCACAGATACGCAGTATTTT. Translating gives CASSMGGKPSTDTQYF. The chain uses TRBV5-4 and TRBJ2-3; 7 bases line up with TRBD2. V lost 5 bases and J lost 0; bases outside the gene matches: 9. This CDR3 spans 16 amino acids. Germline-derived CDR1 and CDR2 are SGHNT and YYREEE (reference sequence).